This is a list of T cell receptor beta chains from one sample in a study of T cells in Graves' hyperthyroidism and ophthalmopathy. TCRdb independently ran MiXCR on the multiplex PCR reads; one entry per CDR3 protein. The sample lists hundreds of thousands of distinct CDR3 sequences, around 15% occurring once. Source material: blood. Receptors originate from a man between 18 and 29 years old with Graves' ophthalmopathy. The CDR3 runs from the conserved cysteine through the conserved F or W. Each record gives: J gene, V gene, clone size, D gene, CDR3 DNA, CDR3 protein. A D gene is named only where the DNA matches it firmly. The size entry is marked missing in some rows and otherwise reads once, few, many or a size class.

TRBJ2-5 TRBV12-3/TRBV12-4 many TRBD2 TGTGCCAGCAGTTTCTTAAGGCTAGCGGGAGGGGCGCTGGTGGACAAGACCCAGTACTTC CASSFLRLAGGALVDKTQYF
TRBJ2-7 TRBV27 many TRBD1 TGTGCCAGCAGTCCACAGGGGGCAAGGGTTTACGAGCAGTACTTC CASSPQGARVYEQYF
TRBJ1-6 TRBV20-1 few TRBD1 TGCAGTGCTAGAGCCCGGGACAGATATAATTCACCCCTCCACTTT CSARARDRYNSPLHF
TRBJ2-5 TRBV12-3/TRBV12-4 many TRBD1 TGTGCCAGCAGTTTCAGACAGGGGGGGGAGACCCAGTACTTC CASSFRQGGETQYF
TRBJ1-1 TRBV6-1 - TRBD1 TGTGCCAGCAGTGACTCCAACGCAGGGGGCGACGCTTTCTTT CASSDSNAGGDAFF
TRBJ2-7 TRBV7-8 many - TGTGCCAGCAGCTTAGCTCAGGGGCTCGAGCAGTACTTC CASSLAQGLEQYF
TRBJ2-7 TRBV10-1 many - TGCGCCAGCAGTGAAGTGGTCGAGTCGTTGGACGAGCAGTACTTC CASSEVVESLDEQYF
TRBJ2-7 TRBV5-1 few - TGCGCCAGCAGCTTGGATTCCAGGAGAACCTACGAGCAGTACTTC CASSLDSRRTYEQYF
TRBJ2-5 TRBV12-3/TRBV12-4 many TRBD2 TGTGCCAGCAGTTTAGGTGGGGGGGTTGAGACCCAGTACTTC CASSLGGGVETQYF
TRBJ1-1 TRBV3-1 many - TGTGCCAGCAGCCAAGGAGTGCATGAAGCTTTCTTT CASSQGVHEAFF
TRBJ2-3 TRBV5-5 - - TGTGCCAGCAGCTTGTGGGGGGCCCCAGATACGCAGTATTTT CASSLWGAPDTQYF
TRBJ1-6 TRBV4-2 - - TGTGCCAGCAGCCAAGAGGGAGACAGTAATTCACCCCTCCACTTT CASSQEGDSNSPLHF
TRBJ1-2 TRBV19 few - TGTGCCAGTAGTAGTTTCGGGACACTTTCTAACTATGGCTACACCTTC CASSSFGTLSNYGYTF
TRBJ2-4 TRBV5-1 many - TGCGCCAGCAGTTCGGGGGTAGGGGAAACCAAAAACATTCAGTACTTC CASSSGVGETKNIQYF
TRBJ2-5 TRBV20-1 many TRBD1 TGCAGTGCTAGCGGCAGGGGGCTTCAAGAGACCCAGTACTTC CSASGRGLQETQYF
TRBJ2-3 TRBV12-3/TRBV12-4 few - TGTGCCAGCACCCCCGGTTCCGATACGCAGTATTTT CASTPGSDTQYF
TRBJ2-1 TRBV6-1 many - TGTGCCAGCCGGGTACAGGCGTCTGAGCAGTTCTTC CASRVQASEQFF
TRBJ2-7 TRBV12-3/TRBV12-4 many TRBD1 TGTGCCAGCAGCCCGCGGGACAGGGTCTACGAGCAGTACTTC CASSPRDRVYEQYF
TRBJ2-5 TRBV7-9 - - TGTGCCAGCAGCTTAGTTACGTTAAAAGAGACCCAGTACTTC CASSLVTLKETQYF
TRBJ1-4 TRBV27 few - TGTGCCAGCAGTTTTAAGACACCAACTAATGAAAAACTGTTTTTT CASSFKTPTNEKLFF
TRBJ2-3 TRBV29-1 few - TGCAGCGCCAAGACTAGTAGGACAGATACGCAGTATTTT CSAKTSRTDTQYF
TRBJ2-1 TRBV7-6 many TRBD2 TGTGCCAGCAGCCTTAGCGGGGGGGGCTACAATGAGCAGTTCTTC CASSLSGGGYNEQFF
TRBJ2-3 TRBV25-1 many TRBD1 TGTGCCAGCAGTGAATATCTCAGGGGGCAAAGCACAGATACGCAGTATTTT CASSEYLRGQSTDTQYF
TRBJ1-2 TRBV2 many TRBD1 TGTGCCAGCAGAGCAGAGACAGGGGCTAACTATGGCTACACCTTC CASRAETGANYGYTF
TRBJ2-7 TRBV3-1 many - TGTGCCAGCAGCCAAGCTCAACATGGGCCCTACGAGCAGTACTTC CASSQAQHGPYEQYF
TRBJ2-7 TRBV5-1 many TRBD1 TGCGCCAGCAGCTTGACCAGGACAGGATCCCCCTACGAGCAGTACTTC CASSLTRTGSPYEQYF
TRBJ2-1 TRBV12-3/TRBV12-4 - - TGTGCCAGCAGTTTTGGGGGACCTGACAATGAGCAGTTCTTC CASSFGGPDNEQFF
TRBJ2-7 TRBV7-9 - TRBD1 TGTGCCAGCAGACGGACAGGGGCCCACGAGCAGTACTTC CASRRTGAHEQYF
TRBJ1-3 TRBV19 few - TGTGCCAGTAGTATCGAGAGCTCTGGAAACACCATATATTTT CASSIESSGNTIYF
TRBJ1-2 TRBV5-1 - - TGCGCCAGCAGCTTGGGGTTGACAGCCCTTTATGGCTACACCTTC CASSLGLTALYGYTF
TRBJ2-2 TRBV3-1 many - TGTGCCAGCAGCCAAGGGTTGCGAACCACCGGGGAGCTGTTTTTT CASSQGLRTTGELFF
TRBJ2-7 TRBV11-2 many - TGTGCCAGCAGCTTAGAAACAGTCTACGAGCAGTACTTC CASSLETVYEQYF
TRBJ2-5 TRBV6-5 - - TGTGCCAGCAGTTACAATCCAGAGGGTACGGAGACCCAGTACTTC CASSYNPEGTETQYF
TRBJ1-1 TRBV27 - - TGTGCCAGCAGTCCCAGCGGGGGGCGGGTTACTGAAGCTTTCTTT CASSPSGGRVTEAFF
TRBJ1-6 TRBV6-1 - - TGTGCCAGCAGTGAGGCAGAGCTTGGGACACCCCTCCACTTT CASSEAELGTPLHF
TRBJ2-7 TRBV6-1 many - TGTGCCAGCGAGAGGCGGGACTCCTACGAGCAGTACTTC CASERRDSYEQYF
TRBJ1-5 TRBV7-2 many - TGTGCCAGCAGCCCACAGATCGGGAACAATCAGCCCCAGCATTTT CASSPQIGNNQPQHF
TRBJ2-5 TRBV18 few - TGTGCCAGCTCACCACCAGAACTCCAAGAGACCCAGTACTTC CASSPPELQETQYF
TRBJ1-5 TRBV24-1 many TRBD1 TGTGCCACCAGTGATCCAGGGGGGATAGGCCAGCCCCAGCATTTT CATSDPGGIGQPQHF
TRBJ2-5 TRBV12-3/TRBV12-4 many TRBD2 TGTGCCAGCAGTTTAAGCGGGAGGGGAACCCAAGAGACCCAGTACTTC CASSLSGRGTQETQYF
TRBJ2-5 TRBV2 many - TGTGCCAGCAGTGAGGGACGTTACCAAGAGACCCAGTACTTC CASSEGRYQETQYF
TRBJ1-4 TRBV7-9 many - TGTGCCAGCAGCGGCAGTGGGCGCTCATCACTGGAACTGTTTTTT CASSGSGRSSLELFF
TRBJ1-5 TRBV20-1 few - TGCAGTGCTGGACTGGATCCCTGGGGCAATCAGCCCCAGCATTTT CSAGLDPWGNQPQHF
TRBJ1-1 TRBV7-9 many - TGTGCCAGTACAACGGCGGCACCGGGATTGTCCACTGAAGCTTTCTTT CASTTAAPGLSTEAFF
TRBJ2-7 TRBV5-4 few TRBD2 TGTGCCAGCAGCTTGAAGGTAGCGGGCCCCTACGAGCAGTACTTC CASSLKVAGPYEQYF
TRBJ1-1 TRBV5-1 many - TGCGCCAGCAGCCAAGTTCCTCCGGCGCGGGCTTTCTTT CASSQVPPARAFF
TRBJ1-2 TRBV7-3 many TRBD1 TGTGCCAGCAGCCATGGGTGGACAGGGACTATCTCTAAAGGCTACACCTTC CASSHGWTGTISKGYTF
TRBJ2-1 TRBV7-2 few TRBD2 TGTGCCAGCAGCTTATTAGCTAGCGGGAGCTATGAGCAGTTCTTC CASSLLASGSYEQFF
TRBJ1-2 TRBV10-1 many - TGCGCCAGCAGTGGCGGGCAGTCGGAAGGAGATGGCTACACCTTC CASSGGQSEGDGYTF
TRBJ1-1 TRBV6-1 few TRBD1 TGTGCCAGCAGTGATTGGACAGGGGAGTACACTGAAGCTTTCTTT CASSDWTGEYTEAFF
TRBJ1-2 TRBV29-1 - - TGCAGCGTTGGGGGGCCAAACTATGGCTACACCTTC CSVGGPNYGYTF
TRBJ2-7 TRBV6-1 - - TGTGCCGGCAGTGAAGAGGCTCTCGGGCCATACGAGCAGTACTTC CAGSEEALGPYEQYF
TRBJ1-6 TRBV27 many TRBD1 TGTGCCAGCAGTTTAGGACAGGGTTATTCACCCCTCCACTTT CASSLGQGYSPLHF
TRBJ2-4 TRBV27 many TRBD1 TGTGCCAGCAGTTTATGGGGGACAGGGGAAAACATTCAGTACTTC CASSLWGTGENIQYF